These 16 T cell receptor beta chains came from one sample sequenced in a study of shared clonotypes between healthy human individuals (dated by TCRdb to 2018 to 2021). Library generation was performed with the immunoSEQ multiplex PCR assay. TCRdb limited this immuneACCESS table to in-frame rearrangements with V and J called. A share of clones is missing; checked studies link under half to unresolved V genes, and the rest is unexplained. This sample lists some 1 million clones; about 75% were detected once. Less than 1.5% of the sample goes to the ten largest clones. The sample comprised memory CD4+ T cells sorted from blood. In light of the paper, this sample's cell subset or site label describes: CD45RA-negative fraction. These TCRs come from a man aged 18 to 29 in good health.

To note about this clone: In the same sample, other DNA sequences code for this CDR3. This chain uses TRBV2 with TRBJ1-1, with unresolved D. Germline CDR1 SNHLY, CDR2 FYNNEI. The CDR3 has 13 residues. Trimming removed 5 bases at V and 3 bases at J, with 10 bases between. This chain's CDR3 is CASSSTGYTEAFF. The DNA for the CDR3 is TGTGCCAGCAGTTCGACGGGGTACACTGAAGCTTTCTTT. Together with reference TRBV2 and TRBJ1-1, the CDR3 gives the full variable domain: EPEVTQTPSHQVTQMGQEVILRCVPISNHLYFYWYRQILGQKVEFLVSFYNNEISEKSEIFDDQFSVERPDGSNFTLKIRSTKLEDSAMYFCASSSTGYTEAFFGQGTRLTVV.

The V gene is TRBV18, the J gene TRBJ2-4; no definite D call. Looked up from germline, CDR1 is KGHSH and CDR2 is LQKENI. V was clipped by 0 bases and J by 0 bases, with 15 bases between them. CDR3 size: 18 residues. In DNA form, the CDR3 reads TGTGCCAGCTCACCACCCCAGGCCTTATTTCTAGCCAAAAACATTCAGTACTTC. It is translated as CASSPPQALFLAKNIQYF. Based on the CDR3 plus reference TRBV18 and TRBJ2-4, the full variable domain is NAGVMQNPRHLVRRRGQEARLRCSPMKGHSHVYWYRQLPEEGLKFMVYLQKENIIDESGMPKERFSAEFPKEGPSILRIQQVVRGDSAAYFCASSPPQALFLAKNIQYFGAGTRLSVL.

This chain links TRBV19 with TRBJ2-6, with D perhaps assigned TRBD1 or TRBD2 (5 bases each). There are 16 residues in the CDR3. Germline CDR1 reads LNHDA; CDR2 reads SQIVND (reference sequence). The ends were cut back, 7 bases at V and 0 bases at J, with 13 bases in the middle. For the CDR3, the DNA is TGTGCCAGTAAGGGGTCGGGAATCTCTGGGGCCAACGTCCTGACTTTC. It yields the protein CASKGSGISGANVLTF.

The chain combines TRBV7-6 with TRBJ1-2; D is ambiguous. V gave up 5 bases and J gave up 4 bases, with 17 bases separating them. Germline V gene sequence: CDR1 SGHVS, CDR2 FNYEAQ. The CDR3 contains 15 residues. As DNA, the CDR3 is TGTGCCAGCAGCCCAACGGACGGTGGGATCTATGGCTACACCTTC. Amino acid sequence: CASSPTDGGIYGYTF.

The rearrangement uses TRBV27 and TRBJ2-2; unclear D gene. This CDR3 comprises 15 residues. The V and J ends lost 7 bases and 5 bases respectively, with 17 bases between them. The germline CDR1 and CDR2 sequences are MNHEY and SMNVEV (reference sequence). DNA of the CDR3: TGTGCCAGCACCTCGGACGAAAGGAGAACCGGGGAGCTGTTTTTT. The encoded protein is CASTSDERRTGELFF.

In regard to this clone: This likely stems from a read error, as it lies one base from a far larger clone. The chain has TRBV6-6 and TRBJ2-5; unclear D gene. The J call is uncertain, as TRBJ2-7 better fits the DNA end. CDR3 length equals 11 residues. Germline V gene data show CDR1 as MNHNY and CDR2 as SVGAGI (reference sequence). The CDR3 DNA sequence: TGTGCCAGCAGTGTCAACTACGAGCAGTACTTC. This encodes CASSVNYEQYF.

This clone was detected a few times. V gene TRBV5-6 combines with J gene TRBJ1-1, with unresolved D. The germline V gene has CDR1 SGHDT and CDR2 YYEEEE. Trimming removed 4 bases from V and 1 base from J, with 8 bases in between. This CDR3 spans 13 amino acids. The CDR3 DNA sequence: TGTGCCAGCAGCCTGGGAGCGAACACTGAAGCTTTCTTT. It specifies CASSLGANTEAFF.

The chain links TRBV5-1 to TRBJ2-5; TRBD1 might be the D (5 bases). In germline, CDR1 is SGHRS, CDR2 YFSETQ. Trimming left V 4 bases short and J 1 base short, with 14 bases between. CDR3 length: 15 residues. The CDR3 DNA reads TGCGCCAGCAGCCTGGGATCCCAGGGCCAAGAGACCCAGTACTTC. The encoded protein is CASSLGSQGQETQYF. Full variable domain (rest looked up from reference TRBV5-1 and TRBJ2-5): KAGVTQTPRYLIKTRGQQVTLSCSPISGHRSVSWYQQTPGQGLQFLFEYFSETQRNKGNFPGRFSGRQFSNSRSEMNVSTLELGDSALYLCASSLGSQGQETQYFGPGTRLLVL.

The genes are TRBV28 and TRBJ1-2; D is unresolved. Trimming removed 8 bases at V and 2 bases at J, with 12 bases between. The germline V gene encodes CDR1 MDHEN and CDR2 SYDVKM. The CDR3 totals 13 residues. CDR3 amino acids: CASDRRENYGYTF. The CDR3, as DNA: TGTGCCAGCGATAGAAGGGAGAACTATGGCTACACCTTC.

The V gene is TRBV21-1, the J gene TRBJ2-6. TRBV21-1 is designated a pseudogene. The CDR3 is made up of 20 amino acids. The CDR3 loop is CASSKDLGGRGHSGANVLTF. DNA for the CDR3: TGTGCCAGCAGCAAAGACTTGGGGGGCAGGGGCCACTCTGGGGCCAACGTCCTGACTTTC.

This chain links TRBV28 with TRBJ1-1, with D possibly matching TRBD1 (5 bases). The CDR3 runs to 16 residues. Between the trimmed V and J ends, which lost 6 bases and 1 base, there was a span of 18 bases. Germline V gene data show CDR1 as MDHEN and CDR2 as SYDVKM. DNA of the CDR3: TGTGCCAGCAGCCCCTATGAGGGCAGGGCGAACACTGAAGCTTTCTTT. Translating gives CASSPYEGRANTEAFF.

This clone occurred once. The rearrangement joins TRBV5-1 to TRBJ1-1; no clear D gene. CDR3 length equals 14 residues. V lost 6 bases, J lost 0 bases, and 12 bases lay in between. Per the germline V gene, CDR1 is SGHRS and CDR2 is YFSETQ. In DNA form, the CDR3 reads TGCGCCAGCACCGCCGGGAGCATGAACACTGAAGCTTTCTTT. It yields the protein CASTAGSMNTEAFF.

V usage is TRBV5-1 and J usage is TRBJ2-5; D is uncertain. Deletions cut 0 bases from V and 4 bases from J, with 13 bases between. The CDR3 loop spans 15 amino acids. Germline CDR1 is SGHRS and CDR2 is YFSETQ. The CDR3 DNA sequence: TGCGCCAGCAGCTTGGGGGGAATGGGTGTAGAGACCCAGTACTTC. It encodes CASSLGGMGVETQYF.

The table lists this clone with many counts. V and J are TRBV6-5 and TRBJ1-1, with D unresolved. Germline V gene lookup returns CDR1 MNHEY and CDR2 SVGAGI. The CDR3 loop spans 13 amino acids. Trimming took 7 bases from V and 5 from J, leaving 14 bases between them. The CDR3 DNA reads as TGTGCCAGCACGTCAGACATCCAAACTGAAGCTTTCTTT. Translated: CASTSDIQTEAFF.

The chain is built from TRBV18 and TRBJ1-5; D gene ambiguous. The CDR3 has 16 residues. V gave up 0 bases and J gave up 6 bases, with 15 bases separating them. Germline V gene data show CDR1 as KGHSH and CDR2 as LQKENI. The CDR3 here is CASSPPTEFLSQPQHF. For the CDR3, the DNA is TGTGCCAGCTCACCACCTACGGAATTCTTAAGTCAGCCCCAGCATTTT.

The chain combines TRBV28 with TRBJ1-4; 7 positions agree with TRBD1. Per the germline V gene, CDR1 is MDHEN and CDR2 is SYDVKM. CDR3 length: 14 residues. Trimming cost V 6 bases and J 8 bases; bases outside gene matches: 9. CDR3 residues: CASSSPTRGEKLFF. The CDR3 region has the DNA TGTGCCAGCAGCTCACCAACCAGGGGGGAAAAACTGTTTTTT.